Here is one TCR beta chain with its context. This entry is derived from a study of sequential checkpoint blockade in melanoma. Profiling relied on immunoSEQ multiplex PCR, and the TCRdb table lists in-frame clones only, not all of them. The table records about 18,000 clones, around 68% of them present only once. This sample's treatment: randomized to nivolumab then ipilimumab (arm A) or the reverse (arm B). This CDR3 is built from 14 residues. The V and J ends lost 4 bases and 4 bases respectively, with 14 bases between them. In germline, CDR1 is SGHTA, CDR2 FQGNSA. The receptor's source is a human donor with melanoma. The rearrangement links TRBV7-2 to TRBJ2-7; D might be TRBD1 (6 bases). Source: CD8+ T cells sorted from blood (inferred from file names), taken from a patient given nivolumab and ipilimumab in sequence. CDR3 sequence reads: CASSSFRGGYEQYF. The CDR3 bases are TGTGCCAGCAGCTCATTTAGAGGGGGATACGAGCAGTACTTC.